This T cell receptor (beta chain) was recovered during a study of Ad26.COV2.S vaccination and SARS-CoV-2 variants. Notes on the study in general: People given the vaccine had a wider spike-specific TCR breadth than placebo recipients did. Substantial breadth in spike-specific CD8+ and CD4+ T cell responses was reportedly seen after vaccination. Breadth measured for non-spike TCRs was similar across vaccine and placebo recipients.

Germline CDR1 reads SGHTA; CDR2 reads FQGTGA. The CDR3 has 15 amino acids. Unmatched junction bases numbered 8, after V lost 5 bases and J lost 3 bases. This clone was found once. What it binds is not known. Clones were read by immunoSEQ multiplex PCR, and TCRdb kept only the in-frame ones, dropping some. The sample lists about 350,000 clones; around 92% were seen once. This rearrangement joins TRBV7-3 to TRBJ2-3; 7 bases map to TRBD1. The receptor comes from a human donor who had recovered from COVID-19. Here the sequenced sample was peripheral blood, taken after recovery from COVID-19. This CDR3 reads CASSAHRGRTDTQYF. The CDR3 DNA sequence: TGTGCCAGCAGCGCCCACAGGGGCCGGACAGATACGCAGTATTTT.